Sequencing of this T cell receptor (beta chain) was carried out in a study of blood T cells in healthy people across ages. General study results and limits: In these data, TCR beta diversity tracked strongly with naive T cell percentage.

A second PCR of roughly 7 to 11 cycles used a sample-barcoded 5' primer and a J-beta primer mix. Each CDR3 protein is one row after TCRdb ran MiXCR on the 5' RACE reads. The sample lists fewer than 2,000,000 distinct CDR3 sequences; 34% were seen once. Germline values: CDR1 SGHAT, CDR2 FQNNGV. CDR3 size: 15 residues. Trimming cost V 5 bases and J 2 bases, with 14 bases left between them. A few counts support this clonotype. Antigen: not known. Every donor provided roughly 10 milliliters of peripheral blood. Extraction of total RNA produced a minimum of 5.5 micrograms from each sample. V and J are TRBV11-2 and TRBJ2-3; a weak D match, TRBD1 (5 bases). The source is a woman aged 30 to 39 in good health. The source material was blood. For the CDR3, the DNA is TGTGCCAGCAGCCCTGCGGACATCTACACAGATACGCAGTATTTT. This sequence encodes CASSPADIYTDTQYF. The whole variable domain, remainder taken from reference TRBV11-2 and TRBJ2-3, is EAGVAQSPRYKIIEKRQSVAFWCNPISGHATLYWYQQILGQGPKLLIQFQNNGVVDDSQLPKDRFSAERLKGVDSTLKIQPAKLEDSAVYLCASSPADIYTDTQYFGPGTRLTVL.